Sequencing of this TCR beta chain was carried out in a study of early stage breast cancer tumors. Whole-study context: ER+/PR+/HER2- status applied to about 70% of the 16 invasive breast tumors.

Whole-study findings and limits: Commonly generated sequences made up most enriched TCRB sequences shared between patients. Blood repertoires resembled normal breast more than tumor.

V was clipped by 2 bases and J by 1 base; unmatched bases: 2. CDR3 length: 16 residues. Germline CDR1 and CDR2: MDHEN and SYDVKM. Produced via immunoSEQ multiplex PCR; TCRdb's table is partial and in-frame only. There are tens of thousands of clones in the sample; more than 65% occur only once, and 3.5% lies in the top ten. Note on this clone: Its cognate antigen is unknown.

The sample was blood. This TCR derives from a person between 55 and 69 years old with breast cancer. The chain recombines TRBV28 with TRBJ2-3, with 11 bases fitting TRBD2. In nucleotides, the CDR3 is TGTGCCAGCAGTTTAGGGGGACTAGCGGGCACAGATACGCAGTATTTT. As protein: CASSLGGLAGTDTQYF.